Sequencing of this TCR beta chain was carried out in a study of blood T cell repertoires in COVID-19. Study as a whole: Donors in the United States, Italy and Spain gave samples during acute or convalescent COVID-19. From T cells, B-cell-depleted T cells, or PBMCs came the material, which was cDNA or gDNA.

This clone occurred a few times. In the original analysis: Cell counts per sample came from amplifying reference gene primers. Assay used: immunoSEQ multiplex PCR; TCRdb lists only in-frame clones, some missing. The V and J calls and the clone size are those of that table, but D and trimming were determined from the DNA. The sample lists 200,000 to 250,000 clones; approximately 78% were seen once. The receptor's source is a woman aged 35 to 49 with acute or convalescent COVID-19. The material sequenced was peripheral blood.

Written as DNA, the CDR3 is TGTGCCACCAGCCTATTACGAGTTCAAGAAAAACTGTTTTTT. Encoded protein: CATSLLRVQEKLFF. V is TRBV15 and J is TRBJ1-4; D ambiguous. V lost 5 bases and J 8 bases, leaving 15 bases between the germline ends. Per the germline V gene, CDR1 is LNHNV and CDR2 is YYDKDF (reference sequence). The CDR3 spans 14 residues.